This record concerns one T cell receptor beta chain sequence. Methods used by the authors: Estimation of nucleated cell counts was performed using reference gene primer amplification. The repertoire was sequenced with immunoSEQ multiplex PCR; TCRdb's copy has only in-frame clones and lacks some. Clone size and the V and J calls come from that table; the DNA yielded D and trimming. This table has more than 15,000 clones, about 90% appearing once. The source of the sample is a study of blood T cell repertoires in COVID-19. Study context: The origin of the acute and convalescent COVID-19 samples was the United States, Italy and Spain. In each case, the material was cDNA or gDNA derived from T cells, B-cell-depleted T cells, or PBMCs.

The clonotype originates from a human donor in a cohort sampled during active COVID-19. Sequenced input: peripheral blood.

CDR3 DNA sequence: TGTGCCAGCTCCCTAAACAGGGTTGACCAGTACTTC. This translates into CASSLNRVDQYF. The chain carries TRBV18 and TRBJ2-5, with D perhaps TRBD1 (6 bases). Per germline, CDR1 KGHSH and CDR2 LQKENI. This CDR3 comprises 12 residues. Deletions cut 6 bases from V and 10 bases from J, with 15 bases between. The complete variable domain, with remaining parts taken from reference TRBV18 and TRBJ2-5, reads NAGVMQNPRHLVRRRGQEARLRCSPMKGHSHVYWYRQLPEEGLKFMVYLQKENIIDESGMPKERFSAEFPKEGPSILRIQQVVRGDSAAYFCASSLNRVDQYFGPGTRLLVL.